This T cell receptor beta chain was captured in a study of T cell responses to AZD1222 COVID-19 vaccine. General study results and limits: Among the donors, most were white British and more were female, and clonal diversity was possibly underestimated.

Notes on this clone: No antigen is known for it.

The CDR3 spans 16 residues. The V gene end was trimmed by 7 bases and the J gene end by 0 bases; junction bases not matched to a gene: 5. Germline CDR1 and CDR2: LNHDA and SQIVND (reference sequence). Profiling relied on immunoSEQ multiplex PCR, and the TCRdb table lists in-frame clones only, not all of them. The sample holds about 75,000 clones, 70% to 90% seen once. This sequence joins TRBV19 and TRBJ2-6; 8 nucleotides align to TRBD1. The sequence was collected from an adult who received the MenACWY meningococcal vaccine as a control. The sequencing used peripheral blood, collected 28 days after the second dose of the MenACWY control vaccine. The CDR3 DNA reads as TGTGCCAGTACCCGGACAGGGATCTCTGGGGCCAACGTCCTGACTTTC. Translating gives CASTRTGISGANVLTF. Together with reference TRBV19 and TRBJ2-6, the CDR3 gives the full variable domain: DGGITQSPKYLFRKEGQNVTLSCEQNLNHDAMYWYRQDPGQGLRLIYYSQIVNDFQKGDIAEGYSVSREKKESFPLTVTSAQKNPTAFYLCASTRTGISGANVLTFGAGSRLTVL.